This TCR beta chain was found in a study of STAT5B mutations in CD4+ large granular lymphocyte leukemia (dated by TCRdb to the early 2020s). Notes on the research overall: Among the healthy controls, the CDR3 'QG' motif was associated with a particular HLA allele. The study compared the TCRbeta repertoires of patients with CD4+ T-cell large granular lymphocyte leukemia against the TCRbeta repertoires of healthy blood donors. Flow cytometry performed on FACSCanto II or FACSVerse showed that the purified fractions had more than 95% purity among lymphocytes.

Of note for this clone: Its antigen remains unidentified. No per-base quality is available; no much larger clone lies one base away.

The healthy controls were 35 or so blood donors, and the buffy coats of these donors were supplied by the Finnish Red Cross blood service. All TCR-sequenced material derived from peripheral blood: patient blood samples and healthy donor buffy coats. Peripheral blood mononuclear cells were isolated by Ficoll-Hypaque gradient centrifugation. For the healthy controls, CD4+ cells were obtained from buffy coats by magnetic purification. The Gentra Puregene Cell and Tissue kit was used to extract genomic DNA, and a Qubit 2.0 fluorometer was used to measure the amount of genomic DNA. Study-level results and caveats: The data were not HLA-matched, and the higher clonality in CD4+ T-LGLL than in CD8+ T-LGLL could be due to the relatively small sample size. Compared with healthy CD4+ repertoires, CD4-sorted patient repertoires appeared more clonal, and this difference remained even after the putative leukemic clones were removed. Main leukemic clonotypes were private to each patient, although under 30% appeared at low frequency in other patients' non-leukemic repertoires. Enrichment of TRBV06-family usage was observed among the top patient clones (8/27) relative to healthy controls (2/35).

Spanning cysteine to phenylalanine, the CDR3 consists of 15 amino acids. Only the CDR3 part of the read is kept: 45 bases, read in frame from the first base. The germline V gene encodes CDR1 SEHNR and CDR2 FQNEAQ (reference sequence). Trimming leaves V shorter by 5 bases and J shorter by 5 bases, with the junction holding 11 bases beyond the gene matches. The immunoSEQ assay at survey resolution was used to sequence TCRbeta rearrangements from genomic DNA. Concerning the study's data processing: In the TCR sequencing data, the lowest productive clonotype frequency that could be detected was 2.59 x 10-5. Analyses included only productive TCRbeta rearrangements, meaning complete and in-frame sequences. The clonality of each sample was calculated as Simpson clonality in the immunoSEQ Analyzer version 3.0. Clones were grouped by frequency into very rare, small, medium, large (1-20%) or hyperexpanded (>20%) categories. Generation probabilities were estimated with OLGA 1.2.3, V-gene circos plots were generated with VDJtools, specificities were searched for in VDJdb, and CDR3 motifs were identified with GLIPH. TCRdb mirrors the immuneACCESS table, restricted to in-frame sequences. Some clones are absent from its copies; in checked studies, under half trace to an unresolved V gene, and the reason for the others is unknown. V and J calls and clone size are those listed in that table; D and trimming were worked out from the DNA. Here the sample has about 38,000 clones; around 72% occur a single time. The ten most abundant clones make up around 0.5% of the sample.

The sequencing input was CD4+ T cells from blood buffy coats. The clonotype comes from a human donor in good health. The sequence is built from TRBV7-9 and TRBJ1-2; TRBD1 aligns with 7 central bases. The nucleotides read TGTGCCAGCAGCCCCTTGGACAGGCGACCTTATGGCTACACCTTC. Its protein reads: CASSPLDRRPYGYTF.